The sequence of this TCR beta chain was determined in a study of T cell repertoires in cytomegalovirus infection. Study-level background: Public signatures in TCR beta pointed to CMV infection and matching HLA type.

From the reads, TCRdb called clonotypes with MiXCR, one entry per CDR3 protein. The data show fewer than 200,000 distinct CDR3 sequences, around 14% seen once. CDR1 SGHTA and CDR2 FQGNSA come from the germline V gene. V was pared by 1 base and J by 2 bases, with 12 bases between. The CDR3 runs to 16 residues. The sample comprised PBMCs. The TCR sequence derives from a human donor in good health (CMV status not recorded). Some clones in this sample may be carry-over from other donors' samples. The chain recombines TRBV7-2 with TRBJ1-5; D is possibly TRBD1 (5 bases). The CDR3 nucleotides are TGTGCCAGCAGCTTAGTAAGTGGGGCAGGCAATCAGCCCCAGCATTTT. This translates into CASSLVSGAGNQPQHF.